This T cell receptor (beta chain) appears in the sequencing data of a study of breast tumors, draining lymph nodes, adjacent tissues. Study-level findings and limits: Data fit most tumor T cells coming from lymph node, expanding in tumor. The lymph node origin of tumor T cells was framed as consistent with a hypothesis, not demonstrated. Luminal-like breast cancer showed significantly greater tumor-nontumor repertoire similarity than basal-like breast cancer did.

This CDR3 region has 15 residues. The germline CDR1 and CDR2 sequences are SGHRS and YFSETQ. Unmatched junction bases numbered 3, after V lost 1 base and J lost 4 bases. This clonotype was detected many times. Its antigen remains unknown. Breast cancer patients provided tissue from their axillary draining lymph nodes. TCRdb used MiXCR to reprocess the multiplex PCR reads, holding one entry per CDR3 protein. The table records 150,000 to 200,000 distinct CDR3 sequences, roughly 35% of them present only once. The sequencing input was axillary lymph node tissue. J is TRBJ2-5 and V is TRBV5-1, with 11 bases fitting TRBD2. The TCR comes from a female donor with breast cancer. Some clones in this sample may be carry-over from other donors' samples. As DNA, the CDR3 is TGCGCCAGCAGCTTGACTAGCGGGAGTTTAGAGACCCAGTACTTC. It translates to CASSLTSGSLETQYF.